A single sample is the source of the 3 T cell receptor beta chains below, sequenced in a study of cytomegalovirus exposure and HLA in healthy donors. The PCR made use of 60 Vbeta and 13 Jbeta primers. Assay: immunoSEQ multiplex PCR; the TCRdb copy retains only in-frame clones and omits some. The sample shows about 190,000 clones, 65% to 85% of them seen only once. Source material: PBMCs. The receptors come from a man in his forties in good health and CMV-seropositive.

The CDR3 bases are TGTGCCAGCAGCTTTGGGGCAGTCTCTGGAAACACCATATATTTT. Translation gives CASSFGAVSGNTIYF. This rearrangement joins TRBV5-6 to TRBJ1-3; tentatively, D is TRBD1 (5 bases). Trimming cost V 2 bases and J 0 bases, with 9 bases left between them. CDR3 length: 15 amino acids. In germline, CDR1 is SGHDT, CDR2 YYEEEE.

This clone appeared once. The chain joins TRBV5-4 to TRBJ2-5; 7 nucleotides line up with TRBD1. Germline V gene data show CDR1 as SGHNT and CDR2 as YYREEE (reference sequence). This CDR3 is built from 13 residues. V shed 4 bases and J 3 bases; nucleotides not matched to a gene: 3. The CDR3 here is CASSPGTEETQYF. In DNA, the CDR3 is TGTGCCAGCAGCCCGGGGACAGAAGAGACCCAGTACTTC.

The V and J genes are TRBV11-2 and TRBJ1-2, with D uncertain. V gave up 0 bases and J gave up 8 bases, with 7 bases separating them. CDR3 length: 12 residues. CDR1 SGHAT and CDR2 FQNNGV come from the germline V gene. The CDR3 DNA sequence: TGTGCCAGCAGCTTAGAAGGGAGCGGCTACACCTTC. Translating gives CASSLEGSGYTF. Full variable domain (outside the CDR3, taken from reference TRBV11-2 and TRBJ1-2): EAGVAQSPRYKIIEKRQSVAFWCNPISGHATLYWYQQILGQGPKLLIQFQNNGVVDDSQLPKDRFSAERLKGVDSTLKIQPAKLEDSAVYLCASSLEGSGYTFGSGTRLTVV.